This T cell receptor beta chain was identified during a study of shared clonotypes between healthy human individuals. Study-wide results and limits: Few donors limited the genetic and exposure-history diversity represented. Tissue TCR repertoires likely differ from these blood-only repertoires.

Germline V gives CDR1 KGHSH, CDR2 LQKENI. The CDR3 runs 15 residues. Trimming stripped 1 base from V and 2 bases from J, with 12 bases between. With regard to this clone: Its antigen is still unknown.

Splitting of each subset's genomic DNA was done evenly across several immunoSEQ plates. The data were produced by immunoSEQ multiplex PCR, yet TCRdb's version contains in-frame clones alone and is incomplete. The sample shows 2 million to 3 million clones, more than 85% of them seen only once. From CD4+ cells came CD45RA+ naive and CD45RA-negative memory subsets. This chain joins TRBV18 and TRBJ2-7; weak D call: TRBD1 (6 bases). This TCR derives from a man aged 18 to 29 in good health. Some clones in this sample may be carry-over from other donors' samples. The source material was naive CD4+ T cells from PBMCs. The subset: CD45RA+ positively selected. The CDR3 DNA reads TGTGCCAGCTCACCACTCTCGGCAGGGGCCTACGAGCAGTACTTC. Translating gives CASSPLSAGAYEQYF.